The rows below give T cell receptor beta chains drawn from one sample of a study of OX40 agonist ivuxolimab in advanced cancers. Sequenced by immunoSEQ multiplex PCR; TCRdb stores in-frame clones only, minus some. The sample lists nearly 50,000 clones, 80% to 90% occurring once. The sample consisted of CD4+ or CD8+ T cells sorted from blood, taken in a trial of the OX40 agonist ivuxolimab. The receptors derive from an adult with an advanced solid tumor such as melanoma, head and neck, liver or kidney cancer. Each CDR3 is given with its conserved first and last residue.

V,CDR3
TRBV2,CASRTGHQYGYTF
TRBV4-1,CASSQVGTGNTIYF
TRBV4-1,CASSQEDRGNEKLFF
TRBV7-9,CASSYRDLTDTQYF
TRBV28,CASSDTGSTDTQYF
TRBV28,CASRLPGSTNEKLFF
TRBV11-2,CASSLVEAGGSEQYF
TRBV6-5,CASFEGGELFF
TRBV7-7,CASSLGAGTTNNEQFF
TRBV19,CASSSVQGPYEQYF